These T cell receptor beta chains were read from a single sample in a study of cytomegalovirus exposure and HLA in healthy donors. Method: immunoSEQ multiplex PCR; TCRdb's copy keeps in-frame clones and lacks some. Of about 100,000 clones in the sample, around 80% were seen once. Sequencing was carried out using PBMCs. Receptor source: a woman between 18 and 30 years old in good health and CMV-seronegative. CDR3s include the opening cysteine and the closing phenylalanine or tryptophan. D genes are given only for firm matches. Size is omitted from some rows. Given values are once, few, many or a class for expanded clones.

size: .; D: TRBD1; V: TRBV23-1; J: TRBJ1-5; CDR3: CASSHRDRGHQPQHF; DNA: TGCGCCAGCAGTCATCGGGACAGGGGTCATCAGCCCCAGCATTTT
size: .; D: .; V: TRBV2; J: TRBJ1-5; CDR3: CASSGSTASQPQHF; DNA: TGTGCCAGCTCAGGGTCCACGGCCAGTCAGCCCCAGCATTTT
size: once; D: TRBD1; V: TRBV4-2; J: TRBJ1-1; CDR3: CASSSPPGGEINTEAFF; DNA: TGTGCCAGCAGCTCCCCCCCAGGGGGCGAAATAAACACTGAAGCTTTCTTT
size: .; D: TRBD2; V: TRBV9; J: TRBJ2-7; CDR3: CASSPRDGSGTSVYEQYF; DNA: TGTGCCAGCAGCCCCAGGGACGGATCCGGGACTAGCGTCTACGAGCAGTACTTC
size: .; D: .; V: TRBV19; J: TRBJ2-3; CDR3: CASSYRLLVDTQYF; DNA: TGTGCCAGTAGTTATAGACTATTGGTTGATACGCAGTATTTT
size: once; D: .; V: TRBV7-2; J: TRBJ1-1; CDR3: CASSLMGRGNTEAFF; DNA: TGTGCCAGCAGCTTAATGGGGAGAGGGAACACTGAAGCTTTCTTT
size: once; D: .; V: TRBV27; J: TRBJ1-5; CDR3: CASSLVQNQPQHF; DNA: TGTGCCAGCAGTTTGGTACAAAATCAGCCCCAGCATTTT
size: .; D: TRBD2; V: TRBV19; J: TRBJ2-3; CDR3: CASSPLEALTSGSTDTQYF; DNA: TGTGCCAGTAGTCCCCTCGAGGCCTTGACTAGCGGGTCCACAGATACGCAGTATTTT
size: .; D: TRBD1; V: TRBV15; J: TRBJ2-5; CDR3: CATYRDRGLVNETQYF; DNA: TGTGCCACCTATAGGGACAGGGGGCTGGTCAACGAGACCCAGTACTTC
size: .; D: TRBD2; V: TRBV7-2; J: TRBJ2-4; CDR3: CASSPAKGRAAGIQYF; DNA: TGTGCCAGCAGCCCGGCAAAAGGGAGGGCCGCGGGCATTCAGTACTTC
size: .; D: .; V: TRBV7-2; J: TRBJ2-7; CDR3: CASSRRRADYEQYF; DNA: TGTGCCAGCAGCCGCAGGCGGGCAGACTACGAGCAGTACTTC
size: .; D: .; V: TRBV5-1; J: TRBJ1-1; CDR3: CASSSQGFDEAFF; DNA: TGCGCCAGCAGCTCTCAGGGATTCGATGAAGCTTTCTTT
size: .; D: .; V: TRBV28; J: TRBJ2-7; CDR3: CASSLTAGNSYEQYF; DNA: TGTGCCAGCAGTTTAACCGCAGGGAACTCCTACGAGCAGTACTTC
size: .; D: .; V: TRBV10-2; J: TRBJ1-2; CDR3: CASSHTGSRDHGYTF; DNA: TGCGCCAGCAGTCATACCGGATCGCGGGATCATGGCTACACCTTC
size: .; D: TRBD1; V: TRBV28; J: TRBJ1-1; CDR3: CASPVPGQSGDTEAFF; DNA: TGTGCCAGCCCAGTCCCGGGACAGTCCGGGGACACTGAAGCTTTCTTT
size: once; D: .; V: TRBV4-2; J: TRBJ1-2; CDR3: CASSQVDTDSNYGYTF; DNA: TGTGCCAGCAGCCAAGTGGACACAGACTCCAACTATGGCTACACCTTC